This T cell receptor beta chain was recorded in a study of T cells expressing NK-cell markers (dated by TCRdb to the early 2020s). Regarding the study in general: About 8 donors provided sorted CD3+CD56+NKG2C+, CD3+CD56+NKG2C- and CD3+CD56-NKG2C+ T-cell subsets, whose TCR beta-chain repertoires were profiled. Among the eight sequenced donors, only one was HCMV-seronegative, while the other seven were HCMV-seropositive. All eight donors whose samples were sequenced were randomly selected healthy volunteers, three of them men and five women. Libraries were sequenced as 2 x 150 bp reads on Illumina HiSeq 2000/2500, MiSeq or NextSeq. Overall results and qualifications from the work: Whether the expanded NKG2C-expressing T cell clones were specific for HCMV antigens was left unclear. Those dominant clonotypes were again the most abundant among CD3+CD56-NKG2C+ cells in a handful of donors, at about 28.3-65%. For more than 5 donors, the dominant CD3+CD56+NKG2C+ clonotypes were among the top 10 CD8+ clonotypes and accounted for about 1.0-7.5% of CD8+ T cells.

Comment on this clonotype: It has no known antigen specificity.

The run used an Illumina HiSeq 2000. TCR beta cDNA libraries were made by 5'RACE template switching that added a universal primer site and unique molecular identifiers. cDNA synthesis was primed from the TCR beta constant segment, followed by two successive PCR amplification steps. The authors' analysis ran thus. MIGEC was used to demultiplex reads and group reads by UMI, and MiTCR was used to assemble and quantify clonotypes. Only TCR cDNA sequences supported by at least two reads were kept to exclude erroneous sequences. Downstream repertoire analysis used the tcR package, and clonotypes were matched across fractions by CDR3 nucleotide sequence plus V segment. VDJmatch was used to annotate antigen specificity against VDJdb, with one amino acid substitution in CDR3 permitted. Through TCRdb reprocessing, the reads give one entry per CDR3 protein sequence; DNA is omitted. V and J calls and clone size were set by TCRdb, not the authors. The sample's clone listing holds roughly 150,000 distinct CDR3 sequences. The top ten constitute approximately 18% of the sample.

The CDR3 holds 13 amino acids from the cysteine to the phenylalanine. No DNA was logged. Taken from the germline V gene, the CDR1 and CDR2 loops are SGHTA and FQGNSA. HCMV serostatus was determined by detecting HCMV-specific IgG in serum with a commercial ELISA kit. Ficoll density gradient centrifugation was used to isolate peripheral blood mononuclear cells from blood. The chain links TRBV7-2 with TRBJ1-1. The sample taken for sequencing was blood T cells: a sorted CD56 or NKG2C T cell subset, CD4+ or CD8+ T cells, or bulk PBMC T cells (not recorded which). The sequence came from a woman between 18 and 75 years old in good health. The CDR3 region: CASSLLGVTEAFF.